This TCR beta chain comes out of a study of cytomegalovirus exposure and HLA in healthy donors. Whole-study results and caveats: The authors later linked a missense DCLRE1C variant to TCR beta V- and J-gene trimming. Several of the most significant clusters appeared, in a later analysis, to be linked to common viral pathogens.

The donors comprised healthy bone marrow donors. PCR amplification relied on 60 Vbeta primers (plus 13 Jbeta primers). Profiling relied on immunoSEQ multiplex PCR, and the TCRdb table lists in-frame clones only, not all of them. This sample yields roughly 180,000 clones, of which approximately 80% are seen a single time; around 1.4% belongs to the top ten. Concerning this clone itself: Its antigen is not known.

The CDR3 covers 15 residues. V shed 2 bases, J shed 8 bases, and the junction held 4 bases outside the gene matches. Germline CDR1 reads SGHNT; CDR2 reads YENEEA. The rearrangement uses TRBV11-3 and TRBJ2-1; 12 nucleotides agree with TRBD2. The specimen sequenced was PBMCs. This sequence was found in a girl aged 5-17 years in good health and CMV-seropositive. The CDR3 DNA reads as TGTGCCAGCAGCTTACCCAGACTAGCGGGAGATGAGCAGTTCTTC. The encoded protein is CASSLPRLAGDEQFF.